The 21 T cell receptor beta chains below all came from one sample that was sequenced in a study of graft-versus-host responses after intestinal transplantation. The table came from immunoSEQ multiplex PCR; TCRdb's copy has only in-frame clones and leaves some out. The sample lists under 140,000 clones, around 93% occurring once. These receptors lack a known antigen. The material was unstimulated CD8+ T cells sorted from spleen or lymph node cells, obtained before intestinal transplant. The receptor set was obtained from a human donor who received an intestinal transplant.

This clone appeared a single time. The V call is TRBV5-6, the J call TRBJ2-1; D is uncertain. V was clipped by 3 bases and J by 10 bases, with 8 bases between them. The CDR3 covers 11 residues. Per the germline V gene, CDR1 is SGHDT and CDR2 is YYEEEE. The CDR3 sequence is CASSWAAEQFF. CDR3 bases: TGTGCCAGCAGCTGGGCCGCGGAGCAGTTCTTC.

The chain carries TRBV19 and TRBJ1-5, with no clear D. Germline V CDR1 and CDR2: LNHDA, SQIVND (reference sequence). V shed 8 bases and J shed 2 bases, with 10 bases lying between them. CDR3 length: 13 residues. Here the CDR3 reads CASRWRGNQPQHF. CDR3 DNA sequence: TGTGCCAGTCGATGGAGAGGCAATCAGCCCCAGCATTTT.

The V and J genes are TRBV5-4 and TRBJ1-3; 8 nucleotides line up with TRBD1. The CDR3 totals 18 residues. V dropped 2 bases and J dropped 0; count of bases not matched to a gene: 10. Germline V CDR1 and CDR2: SGHNT, YYREEE (reference sequence). Here the CDR3 reads CASSFPGQEDYSGNTIYF. The CDR3 nucleotides are TGTGCCAGCAGCTTCCCGGGACAGGAGGATTACTCTGGAAACACCATATATTTT.

The chain couples TRBV7-2 to TRBJ2-7; D assignment may be TRBD1 or TRBD2 (5 bases each). The CDR3 is 16 amino acids. Germline CDR1 and CDR2: SGHTA and FQGNSA. V lost 4 bases and J 4 bases, leaving 20 bases between the germline ends. The CDR3 nucleotides are TGTGCCAGCAGCTCCGGGGCCTCAAAGGCCGTTTACGAGCAGTACTTC. Protein sequence: CASSSGASKAVYEQYF.

In this sample, this clone turned up once. This rearrangement joins TRBV10-3 to TRBJ1-2; 7 bases align to TRBD1. Trimming cost V 8 bases and J 0 bases; bases outside gene matches: 6. The CDR3 runs to 14 residues. Germline-derived CDR1 and CDR2 are ENHRY and SYGVKD. The CDR3 is CAIGGGQPNYGYTF. CDR3 DNA sequence: TGTGCCATCGGCGGGGGACAGCCTAACTATGGCTACACCTTC.

The chain is built from TRBV2 and TRBJ1-2; 7 positions agree with TRBD1. Germline-derived CDR1 and CDR2 are SNHLY and FYNNEI. This CDR3 has 14 amino acids. Trimming removed 8 bases from V and 4 bases from J; junction bases left unmatched: 10. CDR3 sequence reads: CASPGTAPTYGYTF. The CDR3 nucleotides are TGTGCCAGCCCTGGGACAGCGCCGACCTATGGCTACACCTTC.

The chain couples TRBV10-3 to TRBJ2-5; D is possibly TRBD1 (6 bases). The CDR3 is 13 residues long. Germline assignment: CDR1 ENHRY and CDR2 SYGVKD. Trimming removed 6 bases from V and 5 bases from J, with 13 bases in between. CDR3 DNA: TGTGCCATCAGGGACAGCTCGGGGGAGACCCAGTACTTC. Its translation is CAIRDSSGETQYF.

The chain couples TRBV5-1 to TRBJ2-5; unclear D gene. The end of the DNA fits TRBJ2-7 better, so the J call may be wrong. The germline gives CDR1 SGHRS, CDR2 YFSETQ. The CDR3 has 14 residues. This CDR3 is CASSLGGLGYEQYF. CDR3 DNA: TGCGCCAGCAGCTTGGGGGGTTTGGGGTACGAGCAGTACTTC.

This sequence joins TRBV13 and TRBJ2-1; D call uncertain. V lost 5 bases, J lost 2 bases, and 13 bases lay in between. CDR1 PRHDT and CDR2 FYEKMQ come from the germline V gene (reference sequence). This CDR3 has 15 residues. CDR3 protein: CASSKARETYNEQFF. In DNA, the CDR3 is TGTGCCAGCAGCAAAGCTAGGGAAACCTACAATGAGCAGTTCTTC. The full variable domain, with the rest looked up from reference TRBV13 and TRBJ2-1, is AAGVIQSPRHLIKEKRETATLKCYPIPRHDTVYWYQQGPGQDPQFLISFYEKMQSDKGSIPDRFSAQQFSDYHSELNMSSLELGDSALYFCASSKARETYNEQFFGPGTRLTVL.

The CDR3 region has the DNA TGTGCCAGCAGCGCCCCGGTGACTGTCAGTACGCAGTATTTT. Its protein product is CASSAPVTVSTQYF. The chain combines TRBV9 with TRBJ2-3; D not certain. The CDR3 is 14 amino acids. Trimming took off 3 bases at V and 8 bases at J, with 16 bases between the two ends. Per the germline V gene, CDR1 is SGDLS and CDR2 is YYNGEE.

This clone was seen once. The chain recombines TRBV7-9 with TRBJ2-7; 7 bases are a match to TRBD1. The V gene's germline CDR1 is SEHNR and CDR2 FQNEAQ (reference sequence). The CDR3 spans 13 residues. The ends lost 5 bases at V and 6 bases at J; junction bases unmatched: 7. The CDR3 region is CASSRRTGSEQYF. The CDR3 region has the DNA TGTGCCAGCAGCAGGCGGACAGGTTCCGAGCAGTACTTC. Full variable domain (missing parts from reference TRBV7-9 and TRBJ2-7): DTGVSQNPRHKITKRGQNVTFRCDPISEHNRLYWYRQTLGQGPEFLTYFQNEAQLEKSRLLSDRFSAERPKGSFSTLEIQRTEQGDSAMYLCASSRRTGSEQYFGPGTRLTVT.

The genes are TRBV5-5 and TRBJ2-7, with D possibly TRBD2 on 6 matching bases. Germline CDR1 SGHKS, CDR2 YYEKEE (reference sequence). The CDR3 spans 16 residues. Trimming cost V 4 bases and J 3 bases, with 20 bases left between them. The CDR3 reads CASSAAGGGRYYEQYF. Written as DNA, the CDR3 is TGTGCCAGCAGCGCCGCCGGCGGAGGGAGGTACTACGAGCAGTACTTC.

The chain is built from TRBV7-9 and TRBJ1-5, with D hard to call. V shed 3 bases and J shed 3 bases, with 9 bases lying between them. The CDR3 length is 14 residues. Germline V CDR1 and CDR2: SEHNR, FQNEAQ (reference sequence). CDR3 in amino acids: CASSLDGYNQPQHF. In nucleotides, the CDR3 is TGTGCCAGCAGCTTGGACGGATACAATCAGCCCCAGCATTTT.

The chain combines TRBV7-6 with TRBJ2-3; D remains unclear. CDR1 is SGHVS, CDR2 FNYEAQ, per germline. The CDR3 is 11 amino acids. The V end was cut by 5 bases, the J end by 4 bases, with 4 bases between. CDR3 sequence reads: CASSTSDTQYF. For the CDR3, the DNA is TGTGCCAGCAGCACATCAGATACGCAGTATTTT. The full variable domain, with the rest looked up from reference TRBV7-6 and TRBJ2-3, is GAGVSQSPRYKVTKRGQDVALRCDPISGHVSLYWYRQALGQGPEFLTYFNYEAQQDKSGLPNDRFSAERPEGSISTLTIQRTEQRDSAMYRCASSTSDTQYFGPGTRLTVL.

The gene calls are TRBV27 and TRBJ2-7; D is undetermined. Per the germline V gene, CDR1 is MNHEY and CDR2 is SMNVEV (reference sequence). The CDR3 consists of 14 residues. Trimming pared 0 bases from V and 3 bases from J, leaving 9 bases between. The CDR3 spells CASSLSTLYYEQYF. For the CDR3, the DNA is TGTGCCAGCAGTTTATCGACACTTTACTACGAGCAGTACTTC.

The chain carries TRBV27 and TRBJ1-5, with a possible D match to TRBD1 (5 bases). This CDR3 region has 13 residues. Between the trimmed V and J ends, which lost 5 bases and 3 bases, there was a span of 8 bases. CDR1 and CDR2 from the germline V gene are MNHEY and SMNVEV (reference sequence). As DNA, the CDR3 is TGTGCCAGCAGTATGACAGTCAATCAGCCCCAGCATTTT. The encoded protein is CASSMTVNQPQHF.

This sequence joins TRBV9 and TRBJ1-4; no clear D gene. The CDR3 runs 14 residues. Trimming cost V 0 bases and J 1 base, with 4 bases left between them. The germline V gene has CDR1 SGDLS and CDR2 YYNGEE. Written as DNA, the CDR3 is TGTGCCAGCAGCGTAGGTGGAACTAATGAAAAACTGTTTTTT. It codes for CASSVGGTNEKLFF.

This chain connects TRBV29-1 to TRBJ1-2, with unresolved D. Germline CDR1 is SQVTM and CDR2 is ANQGSEA. Trimming stripped 5 bases from V and 3 bases from J, with 16 bases between. There are 14 residues in the CDR3. CDR3 bases: TGCAGCGTTAGACTAACGACTCCTGACTATGGCTACACCTTC. Its translation is CSVRLTTPDYGYTF.

The chain is built from TRBV27 and TRBJ2-3, with TRBD1 matching over 9 bases. Germline CDR1 is MNHEY and CDR2 is SMNVEV (reference sequence). V was clipped by 4 bases and J by 7 bases; unmatched bases: 9. The CDR3 has 15 amino acids. The CDR3 DNA follows: TGTGCCAGCAGTTCGGGACAGGGCGAACGATATACGCAGTATTTT. Its translation is CASSSGQGERYTQYF.

The genes are TRBV13 and TRBJ2-3; D call uncertain. The CDR3 loop spans 13 amino acids. CDR1 PRHDT and CDR2 FYEKMQ come from the germline V gene (reference sequence). V dropped 2 bases and J dropped 7 bases, with 10 bases sitting between them. This chain's CDR3 is CASSLRSVNTQYF. The CDR3 DNA reads as TGTGCCAGCAGCTTAAGGTCGGTGAATACGCAGTATTTT.

V gene TRBV11-2 combines with J gene TRBJ2-5; unclear D gene. The germline V gene encodes CDR1 SGHAT and CDR2 FQNNGV. V lost 1 base, J lost 11 bases, and 17 bases lay in between. There are 14 residues in the CDR3. This CDR3 is CASSLGSRRVGQYF. The DNA for the CDR3 is TGTGCCAGCAGCTTAGGAAGTCGACGCGTTGGGCAGTACTTC.